This TCR beta chain was observed in a study of blood T cell repertoires in COVID-19. This clone was seen just once. Germline CDR1 and CDR2: SGHTA and FQGNSA. This CDR3 is built from 13 residues. V lost 5 bases and J 3 bases, leaving 8 bases between the germline ends. Sequencing was performed with immunoSEQ multiplex PCR; in TCRdb, only in-frame clones are kept and a portion is missing. The table has 150,000 to 200,000 clones, roughly 90% seen once. The chain is built from TRBV7-2 and TRBJ2-1; no clear D gene. The receptor was isolated from a human donor with acute COVID-19. The donor label of this sample is uncertain. Sequencing was done on a sample of PBMCs or T cells enriched from blood (not recorded which). The CDR3 bases are TGTGCCAGCAGCCGCCTCGGCTACAATGAGCAGTTCTTC. Encoded protein: CASSRLGYNEQFF.